A selection of T cell receptor beta chains follows, all from one sample in a study of T-cell reconstitution after alpha-beta-depleted transplantation in children. MiXCR, run by TCRdb on the PCR reads, gives a single entry per CDR3 protein. The data show about 440,000 distinct CDR3 sequences, approximately 42% seen once. The material was PBMCs, obtained before TCRalphabeta/CD19-depleted stem cell transplant. These receptor sequences come from a girl aged 2-10 years with aplastic anemia, due to receive a stem cell transplant. The CDR3 runs from the conserved cysteine through the conserved F or W. Each record gives: clone size, D gene, J gene, V gene, CDR3 DNA, CDR3 protein. D genes are given only for firm matches. Expanded clones get a size class; other rows say once, few or many, or leave the size out.

. | TRBD1 | TRBJ2-7 | TRBV20-1 | TGCAGTGCCCGGACAGGGGGAATTTACGAGCAGTACTTC | CSARTGGIYEQYF
. | TRBD2 | TRBJ2-7 | TRBV30 | TGTGCCTGGAGTGTAAGTCCGGGGAGGGCCCTCGAGCAGTACTTC | CAWSVSPGRALEQYF
many | . | TRBJ2-1 | TRBV7-8 | TGTGCCAGCAGCAAGGCGGTTCAGCGACTGGACGTATCCTGGGAGCAGTTCTTC | CASSKAVQRLDVSWEQFF
. | TRBD1 | TRBJ1-6 | TRBV10-3 | TGTGCCATCAGTACCCGGGACAGGGGAGGAGATTCACCCCTCCACTTT | CAISTRDRGGDSPLHF
many | TRBD1 | TRBJ2-7 | TRBV27 | TGTGCCAGCTCACCGGGGACAGGCCCTTACGAGCAGTACTTC | CASSPGTGPYEQYF
. | . | TRBJ2-3 | TRBV4-1 | TGCGCCAGCAGCCAACCTTATACCGGGACTCGAGATACGCAGTATTTT | CASSQPYTGTRDTQYF
. | TRBD2 | TRBJ2-7 | TRBV20-1 | TGCAGTGCTAGAGATTTTGGCGGGAGCAGCTACGAGCAGTACTTC | CSARDFGGSSYEQYF
many | . | TRBJ1-1 | TRBV15 | TGTGCCACCAGCAGGTGGGAGAACACTGAAGCTTTCTTT | CATSRWENTEAFF
once | . | TRBJ2-7 | TRBV7-6 | TGTGCCAGCAGCTTAACCCCCAGGGGGGGCCACGAGCAGTACTTC | CASSLTPRGGHEQYF
few | . | TRBJ1-4 | TRBV11-2 | TGTGCCAGCAGCTTAGATCGGAGCAGGCTTAATGAAAAACTGTTTTTT | CASSLDRSRLNEKLFF
many | . | TRBJ2-7 | TRBV14 | TGTGCCAGCAGCCGACGGGCCTCCTACGAGCAGTACTTC | CASSRRASYEQYF
. | . | TRBJ2-4 | TRBV7-2 | TGTGCCAGCAGCCGGGTTAGCTCCGCCAAAAACATTCAGTACTTC | CASSRVSSAKNIQYF
. | . | TRBJ2-2 | TRBV7-2 | TGTGCCAGCAGCTTTCAGTCCTGGCGGGCTAACACCGGGGAGCTGTTTTTT | CASSFQSWRANTGELFF
few | . | TRBJ2-1 | TRBV19 | TGTGCCAGTAGCGCTGACTGGTTAATCTCCTACAATGAGCAGTTCTTC | CASSADWLISYNEQFF
. | . | TRBJ2-2 | TRBV12-5 | TGTGCTAGTGGTTGGGAAACCGGGGAGCTGTTTTTT | CASGWETGELFF
. | TRBD2 | TRBJ2-1 | TRBV20-1 | TGCAGTGCTAGGACCCTAGCGGGAGGTGTTTACAATGAGCAGTTCTTC | CSARTLAGGVYNEQFF
once | . | TRBJ2-7 | TRBV28 | TGTGCCAGCAGTGCCGAGGGTTGGGGCGAGCAGTACTTC | CASSAEGWGEQYF
few | TRBD1 | TRBJ1-2 | TRBV20-1 | TGCAGTGCTAGAGAATCCGGCGGACAGGGTCCGGGCGGCTACACCTTC | CSARESGGQGPGGYTF
few | TRBD2 | TRBJ2-1 | TRBV12-3/TRBV12-4 | TGTGCCAGCAGTTTTTGGCCTAGCGGACCCTACAATGAGCAGTTCTTC | CASSFWPSGPYNEQFF
few | TRBD1 | TRBJ2-7 | TRBV6-2/TRBV6-3 | TGTGCCAGCAGTTCGGACGAAGCCGGGACAGGGTGGAGGGAGCAGTACTTC | CASSSDEAGTGWREQYF
few | . | TRBJ1-5 | TRBV20-1 | TGCAGTGCTTGGGGGAGTAGCAATCAGCCCCAGCATTTT | CSAWGSSNQPQHF
few | . | TRBJ1-2 | TRBV6-1 | TGTGCCAGCAAGGCCGCAACCCTTTTTAACTATGGCTACACCTTC | CASKAATLFNYGYTF
. | TRBD1 | TRBJ1-1 | TRBV20-1 | TGCAGTGCCAAGGACAGGGTGAACACTGAAGCTTTCTTT | CSAKDRVNTEAFF
. | . | TRBJ2-3 | TRBV19 | TGTGCCAGTAGTATAGGGCAGGGGAAGGGCACAGATACGCAGTATTTT | CASSIGQGKGTDTQYF
. | TRBD1 | TRBJ2-3 | TRBV6-5 | TGTGCCAGCAGTTTCCGGGACAGGGTCACAGATACGCAGTATTTT | CASSFRDRVTDTQYF
many | . | TRBJ2-7 | TRBV28 | TGTGCCAGCAGTTTAGGGCTCCCGACCCACGAGCAGTACTTC | CASSLGLPTHEQYF
. | . | TRBJ1-1 | TRBV15 | TGTGCCACCAGCAGATCAGGACATAGGAACACTGAAGCTTTCTTT | CATSRSGHRNTEAFF
. | TRBD1 | TRBJ2-6 | TRBV20-1 | TGCAGTGCTAGAGACAGGGGACAGGGGACCTCTGGGGCCAACGTCCTGACTTTC | CSARDRGQGTSGANVLTF
. | . | TRBJ1-5 | TRBV10-3 | TGTGCCATCAAGAGGGGAGGGGAAGATAGCAATCAGCCCCAGCATTTT | CAIKRGGEDSNQPQHF